This T cell receptor (beta chain) was recorded in a study of blood T cell repertoires in COVID-19 (dated by TCRdb to 2018 to 2020). Regarding the study in general: Samples covering the acute and convalescent phases of COVID-19 were provided by collaborators in the United States, Italy and Spain. Deeply sampled blood TCRbeta repertoires from subjects exposed to, actively infected with, or recovered from COVID-19 were included in the dataset. Nearly every sample came with metadata listing a de-identified subject ID, COVID-19 status, age in years and sex. Samples came from the ongoing ImmuneRACE study (first 160 participants) plus 1,254 subjects from 6 global collaborators. The repertoires were released in a freely available public database meant as a resource for research on the immune response to SARS-CoV-2. Where HLA class I and class II types were available, the types were taken from metadata supplied by the sample provider, not from assay-based typing. The material from the prospective study consisted of cDNA or gDNA derived from T cells, B-cell-depleted T cells, or PBMCs. Broader findings and caveats from the paper: The amount of clinical and demographic metadata varied by source and participant and was provided uncurated.

One collaborating source in Seattle enrolled patients while the patients were actively infected and followed the patients over time throughout the course of disease. The collaborating institutions used their own protocols to collect whole blood in K2EDTA tubes. For TCRbeta analysis, collaborators shipped samples as frozen whole blood, isolated PBMCs, or DNA extracted from either of those sample types. As for this clone: There is no known antigen for this receptor. No quality values exist for individual bases; no much larger clone is one base distant.

The immunoSEQ Assay, a bias-controlled multiplex PCR, was used to amplify TCRbeta CDR3 regions from genomic DNA. The original methods were these. The number of nucleated cells in each sample was estimated from the amplification of reference gene primers within the assay. Sequence reads were collapsed and filtered to measure the absolute abundance of every unique TCRbeta CDR3 rearrangement. For each sample, productive Simpson clonality was calculated as the square root of Simpson's diversity index over productive rearrangements. Drawn from immuneACCESS, this table holds only the in-frame rearrangements with V and J called that TCRdb kept. Clones are partly lost; checked studies trace under half to an unresolved V gene and leave the rest unexplained. That table is the source of V, J and clone size, and D and trimming were worked out from the DNA. The sample records roughly 230,000 clones, around 87% of which are singletons. Of the sample, about 2% falls within the top ten clones.

The clonotype comes from a woman in her sixties or seventies with COVID-19, enrolled during active disease. The sample comprised peripheral blood.

The nucleotide sequence reads TGCGCCAGCGGGAGGGAGTCTGGAAACACCATATATTTT. Translated, it gives CASGRESGNTIYF. The chain is assembled from TRBV5-1 and TRBJ1-3, with the D gene not clear enough to name. From the cysteine up to the phenylalanine, the CDR3 has a length of 13 residues. Kept here is only the CDR3 DNA, which spans 39 bases and is read in frame from base 1. The germline V gene encodes CDR1 SGHRS and CDR2 YFSETQ. At the junction V is shortened by 7 bases and J by 1 base, with 9 bases in between.